Below are 27 T cell receptor beta chains sequenced from a single sample in a study of cytomegalovirus exposure and HLA in healthy donors. The PCR had 60 Vbeta and 13 Jbeta primers. This table comes from immunoSEQ multiplex PCR, and its TCRdb copy is limited to in-frame clones, with some not included. The sample lists about 240,000 clones, 80% to 85% occurring once. Input material: PBMCs. These receptors were obtained from an older woman in good health and CMV-seropositive.

This chain links TRBV10-1 with TRBJ1-1, with D uncertain. Germline V gene sequence: CDR1 WNHNN, CDR2 SYGVQD (reference sequence). The CDR3 runs 14 residues. V shed 3 bases and J shed 1 base, with 9 bases lying between them. The CDR3 DNA reads TGCGCCAGCAGTGATTTTTCCGGGAACACTGAAGCTTTCTTT. This translates into CASSDFSGNTEAFF.

About this clone itself: An end of the junction does not agree with germline; a read error may underlie this. The CDR3 spells CASSFAGYYNGQFF. In DNA, the CDR3 is TGTGCCAGTAGTTTCGCGGGCTACTACAATGGGCAGTTCTTC. The rearrangement links TRBV19 to TRBJ2-1, with D possibly being TRBD2 (5 bases). The CDR3 runs to 14 residues. The germline V gene has CDR1 LNHDA and CDR2 SQIVND (reference sequence).

The CDR3 DNA reads as TGTGCCTGCACCCCGGGCACCGGGGAGCTGTTTTTT. This codes for CACTPGTGELFF. The V and J genes are TRBV30 and TRBJ2-2; D is unresolved. Looked up from germline, CDR1 is GTSNPN and CDR2 is SVGIG (reference sequence). This CDR3 comprises 12 residues. V was pared by 6 bases and J by 4 bases, with 9 bases between.

V and J are TRBV9 and TRBJ2-5, with 8 bases lining up with TRBD2. The V segment lost 0 bases and the J segment 5 bases; nucleotides outside the gene matches: 6. The CDR3 spans 15 residues. CDR1 is SGDLS and CDR2 is YYNGEE in the germline V gene. The CDR3 DNA is TGTGCCAGCAGCGTAGGAGCTAGCGGGTGGGAGACCCAGTACTTC. It translates to CASSVGASGWETQYF.

Only a few counts were recorded for this clone. The chain has TRBV6-5 and TRBJ2-7; the D gene is possibly TRBD2 (5 bases). This CDR3 has 11 amino acids. The germline CDR1 and CDR2 sequences are MNHEY and SVGAGI. V lost 5 bases, J lost 5 bases, and 7 bases lay in between. The CDR3 bases are TGTGCCAGCAGTGAGCGGAACGAGCAGTACTTC. Its translation is CASSERNEQYF.

The chain recombines TRBV7-9 with TRBJ2-1, with TRBD2 as a possible D gene (5 bases). In germline, CDR1 is SEHNR, CDR2 FQNEAQ (reference sequence). CDR3 length equals 13 residues. Trimming removed 0 bases at V and 8 bases at J, with 8 bases between. CDR3 in DNA: TGTGCCAGCAGCTTAGCGGGAGCGGATGAGCAGTTCTTC. Amino acids: CASSLAGADEQFF.

This clone was seen a single time. The chain joins TRBV5-4 to TRBJ2-1, with 8 positions matching TRBD2. The germline V gene encodes CDR1 SGHNT and CDR2 YYREEE (reference sequence). The V segment lost 4 bases and the J segment 6 bases; nucleotides outside the gene matches: 12. CDR3 length: 16 amino acids. The DNA for the CDR3 is TGTGCCAGCAGCCTGTGGACTAGCAGGGAGGTCAATGAGCAGTTCTTC. It specifies CASSLWTSREVNEQFF.

This clone has a handful of counts. The chain uses TRBV28 and TRBJ1-5; possibly TRBD1 for D (5 bases). This CDR3 is 16 amino acids long. In germline, CDR1 is MDHEN, CDR2 SYDVKM. The V end lost 2 bases, the J end lost 0 bases, and 11 bases lay between the germline ends. CDR3 amino acids: CASSLGGIISNQPQHF. CDR3 DNA sequence: TGTGCCAGCAGTTTAGGGGGGATTATTAGCAATCAGCCCCAGCATTTT.

The chain is built from TRBV14 and TRBJ1-1; TRBD1 matches at 7 bases. The CDR3 is made up of 14 amino acids. Looked up from germline, CDR1 is SGHDN and CDR2 is FVKESK. V shed 1 base, J shed 8 bases, and the junction held 7 bases outside the gene matches. The DNA of the CDR3 is TGTGCCAGCAGCCAAGTCAATAGGGGGCTCGAAGCTTTCTTT. Translation: CASSQVNRGLEAFF.

V is TRBV6-1 and J is TRBJ2-5; 9 bases map to TRBD2. V lost 5 bases and J lost 0; bases outside the gene matches: 4. This CDR3 has 15 residues. CDR1 MNHNS and CDR2 SASEGT come from the germline V gene. As DNA, the CDR3 is TGTGCCAGCAGTCCTATAGCGGGAGACCAAGAGACCCAGTACTTC. Translating it yields CASSPIAGDQETQYF.

The chain recombines TRBV11-2 with TRBJ2-7, with 7 bases aligning to TRBD1. The junction had 8 bases not matched to a gene; V was cut back by 5 bases and J by 4 bases. Germline loops: CDR1 SGHAT, CDR2 FQNNGV. The CDR3 runs to 14 residues. The CDR3 reads CASSLRRTGYEQYF. The CDR3 DNA is TGTGCCAGCAGCCTCCGCAGGACAGGTTACGAGCAGTACTTC.

The chain links TRBV9 to TRBJ2-7, with no clear D. The germline gives CDR1 SGDLS, CDR2 YYNGEE. The CDR3 runs to 10 residues. V was shortened by 4 bases and J by 4 bases, with 3 bases between the two germline ends. Here the CDR3 reads CASSSYEQYF. CDR3 coding DNA: TGTGCCAGCAGCTCATACGAGCAGTACTTC.

The chain has TRBV19 and TRBJ2-4; D may be TRBD2 (6 bases). Trimming pared 1 base from V and 0 bases from J, leaving 10 bases between. The CDR3 has 16 amino acids. Germline V gene lookup returns CDR1 LNHDA and CDR2 SQIVND (reference sequence). CDR3 nucleotide sequence: TGTGCCAGTAGTATAGTGGGCGGGGTAGCCAAAAACATTCAGTACTTC. Protein: CASSIVGGVAKNIQYF.

In the case of this clone: Other DNA sequences from this sample encode an identical CDR3 as well. The rearrangement links TRBV7-3 to TRBJ2-2; possible D gene TRBD2, 6 bases. The CDR3 has 14 residues. The germline V and J ends were trimmed by 6 bases and 3 bases, with 11 bases remaining between them. The germline CDR1 and CDR2 sequences are SGHTA and FQGTGA. This chain's CDR3 is CASSSGRYTGELFF. The CDR3 DNA reads TGTGCCAGCAGTAGTGGGAGGTACACCGGGGAGCTGTTTTTT.

This clone was seen just once. This chain connects TRBV6-5 to TRBJ2-5; TRBD2 matches at 8 bases. The closer fit of TRBJ2-7 to the DNA end suggests the J call may be wrong. The CDR3 has 16 residues. Germline V gene sequence: CDR1 MNHEY, CDR2 SVGAGI. CDR3 protein: CASSYTLAGQTYEQYF. The CDR3 DNA reads TGTGCCAGCAGTTACACGCTAGCGGGTCAAACCTACGAGCAGTACTTC.

The chain uses TRBV28 and TRBJ2-2, with a tentative D call TRBD2 (5 bases). CDR1 MDHEN and CDR2 SYDVKM come from the germline V gene. Trimming took 6 bases from V and 4 from J, leaving 12 bases between them. The CDR3 totals 14 residues. CDR3 in DNA: TGTGCCAGCAGCCCCTCAAGCGGCACCGGGGAGCTGTTTTTT. Translated, it gives CASSPSSGTGELFF.

The chain carries TRBV27 and TRBJ2-5; tentative D call: TRBD2 (5 bases). V was trimmed by 3 bases and J by 2 bases, leaving 16 bases between them. This CDR3 has 16 residues. Germline CDR1 is MNHEY and CDR2 is SMNVEV (reference sequence). In nucleotides, the CDR3 is TGTGCCAGCAGTTTTACTTTTCGGGGTCCGCAAGAGACCCAGTACTTC. This gives the protein CASSFTFRGPQETQYF.

The chain combines TRBV7-8 with TRBJ1-1, with no clear D. The CDR3 is 14 residues long. Trimming shortened V by 3 bases and J by 0 bases, and 8 bases separated the two germline ends. Germline assignment: CDR1 SGHVS and CDR2 FQNEAQ. This CDR3 reads CASSLTQLNTEAFF. CDR3 in DNA: TGTGCCAGCAGCTTGACTCAGTTGAACACTGAAGCTTTCTTT. The full variable domain, in which reference TRBV7-8 and TRBJ1-1 provide the parts outside the CDR3, is GAGVSQSPRYKVAKRGQDVALRCDPISGHVSLFWYQQALGQGPEFLTYFQNEAQLDKSGLPSDRFFAERPEGSVSTLKIQRTQQEDSAVYLCASSLTQLNTEAFFGQGTRLTVV.

The rearrangement links TRBV5-6 to TRBJ2-1, with 7 bases lining up with TRBD2. CDR1 and CDR2 from the germline V gene are SGHDT and YYEEEE. Unmatched junction bases numbered 6, after V lost 2 bases and J lost 7 bases. CDR3 size: 14 residues. The DNA for the CDR3 is TGTGCCAGCAGCTTCTGGGGGGGGGAAAATGAGCAGTTCTTC. It encodes CASSFWGGENEQFF.

The V call is TRBV18, the J call TRBJ1-3; D gene uncertain. Germline CDR1 KGHSH, CDR2 LQKENI. V lost 3 bases and J lost 7, with 22 bases in between. The CDR3 loop spans 17 amino acids. CDR3 amino acids: CASSPPFTAGLDNTIYF. CDR3 nucleotides: TGTGCCAGCTCACCCCCGTTTACAGCCGGTCTGGATAACACCATATATTTT.

This rearrangement joins TRBV5-1 to TRBJ2-7; 13 positions match TRBD2. The CDR3 is 16 amino acids. Trimming cost V 3 bases and J 2 bases; bases outside gene matches: 5. CDR1 is SGHRS, CDR2 YFSETQ, per germline. The CDR3 region has the DNA TGCGCCAGCAGCTCGACTAGCGGGAGGCGCCCCTACGAGCAGTACTTC. Its protein product is CASSSTSGRRPYEQYF.

This clone has more than one count but fewer than ten. The chain uses TRBV6-5 and TRBJ2-7, with 13 bases matching TRBD2. With 6 bases clipped from V and 4 bases from J, the junction kept 6 bases outside the gene matches. This CDR3 contains 15 residues. In germline, CDR1 is MNHEY, CDR2 SVGAGI. The CDR3 coding sequence is TGTGCCAGCAGGCAAGGACTAGCGGGAGTTTACGAGCAGTACTTC. This codes for CASRQGLAGVYEQYF.

The genes are TRBV5-4 and TRBJ1-1; 9 nucleotides align to TRBD1. Germline trimming cut 2 bases from V and 4 bases from J; bases unmatched to any gene: 6. The germline CDR1 and CDR2 sequences are SGHNT and YYREEE (reference sequence). The CDR3 is made up of 15 amino acids. The CDR3: CASSLGQGRATEAFF. The CDR3 region has the DNA TGTGCCAGCAGCTTAGGACAGGGGAGGGCCACTGAAGCTTTCTTT.

Concerning this clone: Germline and junction disagree at one end, which may indicate a read error. V usage is TRBV4-2 and J usage is TRBJ2-3; TRBD2 matches 8 bases. The germline V gene encodes CDR1 LGHNA and CDR2 YNFKEQ. The CDR3 sequence is 17 residues long. This chain's CDR3 is CASNQDGPAGVLDTQYF. CDR3 bases: TGTGCCAGCAACCAAGATGGACCAGCGGGAGTTCTAGATACGCAGTATTTT.

CDR3 nucleotide sequence: TGTGCCAGCAGCTTACGCCCGCAGGGGAACACTGAAGCTTTCTTT. Amino acid sequence: CASSLRPQGNTEAFF. V is TRBV7-2 and J is TRBJ1-1, with a tentative D call TRBD1 (5 bases). CDR1 is SGHTA and CDR2 is FQGNSA in the germline V gene. V gave up 2 bases and J gave up 1 base, with 11 bases separating them. The CDR3 is 15 amino acids.

V usage is TRBV6-1 and J usage is TRBJ2-7; perhaps TRBD1 as D (5 bases). V was cut by 4 bases and J by 3 bases, with 16 bases left in between. The V gene's germline CDR1 is MNHNS and CDR2 SASEGT. The CDR3 loop spans 15 amino acids. The CDR3 loop is CASSAYTGRGYEQYF. The DNA for the CDR3 is TGTGCCAGCAGTGCTTACACGGGTAGGGGCTACGAGCAGTACTTC.

The J gene is TRBJ1-1, the V gene TRBV7-9; D uncertain. Germline CDR1 and CDR2: SEHNR and FQNEAQ (reference sequence). There are 13 residues in the CDR3. V lost 5 bases and J lost 0, with 7 bases in between. CDR3 nucleotide sequence: TGTGCCAGCAGCCCGAGTTTGAACACTGAAGCTTTCTTT. It specifies CASSPSLNTEAFF. The full variable domain, its missing parts supplied by reference TRBV7-9 and TRBJ1-1, is DTGVSQNPRHKITKRGQNVTFRCDPISEHNRLYWYRQTLGQGPEFLTYFQNEAQLEKSRLLSDRFSAERPKGSFSTLEIQRTEQGDSAMYLCASSPSLNTEAFFGQGTRLTVV.